A selection of T cell receptor beta chains follows, all from one sample in a study of breast tumors, draining lymph nodes, adjacent tissues. TCRdb re-analysed the multiplex PCR reads in MiXCR, keeping a single row per CDR3 protein. The sample lists more than 200,000 distinct CDR3 sequences, roughly 30% seen once, with around 1.4% in the top ten. What was sequenced was axillary lymph node tissue. The receptors shown here come from a female donor with breast cancer. Some clones in this sample may be carry-over from other donors' samples. CDR3s include the opening cysteine and the closing phenylalanine or tryptophan. Each record gives: clone size, V gene, CDR3 length, CDR3 protein. Part of the rows lack a size; the others show once, few, many or a class for expanded clones.

>.|TRBV9|15
CASSVVGLDVNEQFF
>many|TRBV19|15
CASSVSGREGYEQFF
>many|TRBV6-5|15
CASSITTGLVYEQYF
>many|TRBV5-4|12
CASSLETETQYF
>many|TRBV4-3|15
CASSQDTAKGYGYTF
>.|TRBV12-3/TRBV12-4|14
CASRPTGADTEAFF
>many|TRBV3-1|14
CASSQVRGAYEQYF
>.|TRBV20-1|12
CSANRGLAEAFF
>many|TRBV24-1|15
CATSDPRQVTDTQYF
>.|TRBV9|14
CASSVGSGKETQSF
>few|TRBV27|17
CASSLSFGRANTGELFF
>.|TRBV2|13
CASSERYEQPQHF
>many|TRBV4-2|14
CASSQDQRGETQYF
>many|TRBV3-1|12
CASSQDIETQYF
>many|TRBV5-1|17
CASSVAGGPGLADTQYF
>.|TRBV19|16
CASSIGRDGVNQPQHF
>.|TRBV19|16
CASRNTGAWGNQPQHF
>many|TRBV7-8|15
CASSLVPGSYNEQFF